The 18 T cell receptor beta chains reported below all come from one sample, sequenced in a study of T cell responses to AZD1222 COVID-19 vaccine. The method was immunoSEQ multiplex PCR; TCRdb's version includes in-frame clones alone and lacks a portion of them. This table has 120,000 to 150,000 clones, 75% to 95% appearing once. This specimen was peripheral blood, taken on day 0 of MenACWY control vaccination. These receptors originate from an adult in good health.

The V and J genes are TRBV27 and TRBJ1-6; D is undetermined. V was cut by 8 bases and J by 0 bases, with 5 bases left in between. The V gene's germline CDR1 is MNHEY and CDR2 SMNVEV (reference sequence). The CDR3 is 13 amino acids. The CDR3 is CASSISYNSPLHF. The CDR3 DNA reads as TGTGCCAGCTCGATCTCCTATAATTCACCCCTCCACTTT.

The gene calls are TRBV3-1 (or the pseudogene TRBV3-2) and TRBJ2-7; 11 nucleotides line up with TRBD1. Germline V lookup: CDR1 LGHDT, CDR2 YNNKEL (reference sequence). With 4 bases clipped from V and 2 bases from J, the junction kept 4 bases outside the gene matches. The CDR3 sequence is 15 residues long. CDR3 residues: CASSPGTGGAYEQYF. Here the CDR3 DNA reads TGTGCCAGCAGCCCCGGGACAGGGGGAGCCTACGAGCAGTACTTC.

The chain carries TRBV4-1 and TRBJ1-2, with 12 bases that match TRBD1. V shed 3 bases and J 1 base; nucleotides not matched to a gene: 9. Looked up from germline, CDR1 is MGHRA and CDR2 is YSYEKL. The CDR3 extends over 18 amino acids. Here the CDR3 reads CASSHLSGTGGDNYGYTF. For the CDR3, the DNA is TGCGCCAGCAGCCACCTTTCCGGGACAGGGGGCGATAACTATGGCTACACCTTC.

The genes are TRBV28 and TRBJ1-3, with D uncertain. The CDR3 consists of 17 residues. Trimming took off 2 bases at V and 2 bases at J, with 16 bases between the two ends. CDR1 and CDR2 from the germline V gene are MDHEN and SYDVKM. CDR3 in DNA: TGTGCCAGCAGTTTAATCTTGTCCGGGAGGGCTGGAAACACCATATATTTT. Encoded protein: CASSLILSGRAGNTIYF.

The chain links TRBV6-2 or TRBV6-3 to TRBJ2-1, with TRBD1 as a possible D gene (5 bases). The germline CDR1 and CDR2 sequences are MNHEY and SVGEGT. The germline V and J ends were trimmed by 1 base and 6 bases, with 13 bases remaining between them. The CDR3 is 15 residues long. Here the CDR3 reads CASSYWAGSGNEQFF. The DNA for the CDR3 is TGTGCCAGCAGTTACTGGGCAGGGTCGGGCAATGAGCAGTTCTTC.

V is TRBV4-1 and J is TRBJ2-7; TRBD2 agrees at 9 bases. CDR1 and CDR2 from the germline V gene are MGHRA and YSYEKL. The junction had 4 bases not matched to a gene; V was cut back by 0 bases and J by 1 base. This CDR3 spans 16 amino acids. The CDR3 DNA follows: TGCGCCAGCAGCCAAGAAAAAACTAGCGGGTCCTACGAGCAGTACTTC. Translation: CASSQEKTSGSYEQYF.

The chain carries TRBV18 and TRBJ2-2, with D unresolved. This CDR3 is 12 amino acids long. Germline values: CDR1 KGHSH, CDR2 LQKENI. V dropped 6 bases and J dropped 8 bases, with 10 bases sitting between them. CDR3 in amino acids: CASSPDVGELFF. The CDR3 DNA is TGTGCCAGCTCCCCCGATGTGGGGGAGCTGTTTTTT. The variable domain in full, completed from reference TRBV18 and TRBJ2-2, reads NAGVMQNPRHLVRRRGQEARLRCSPMKGHSHVYWYRQLPEEGLKFMVYLQKENIIDESGMPKERFSAEFPKEGPSILRIQQVVRGDSAAYFCASSPDVGELFFGEGSRLTVL.

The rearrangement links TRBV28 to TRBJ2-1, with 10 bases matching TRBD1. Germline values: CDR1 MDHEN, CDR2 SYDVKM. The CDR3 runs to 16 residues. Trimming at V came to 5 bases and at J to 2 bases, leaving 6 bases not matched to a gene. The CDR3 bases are TGTGCCAGCAGTAAGCCGGGACAGGGGCCCTACAATGAGCAGTTCTTC. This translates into CASSKPGQGPYNEQFF. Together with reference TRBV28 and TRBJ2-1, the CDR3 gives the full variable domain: DVKVTQSSRYLVKRTGEKVFLECVQDMDHENMFWYRQDPGLGLRLIYFSYDVKMKEKGDIPEGYSVSREKKERFSLILESASTNQTSMYLCASSKPGQGPYNEQFFGPGTRLTVL.

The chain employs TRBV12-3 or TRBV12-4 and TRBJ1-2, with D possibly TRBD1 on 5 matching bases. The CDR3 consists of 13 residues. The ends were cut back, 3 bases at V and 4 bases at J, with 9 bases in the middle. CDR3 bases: TGTGCCAGCAGTTTCGGGGGGGGCTATGGCTACACCTTC. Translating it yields CASSFGGGYGYTF.

CDR3 coding DNA: TGTGCCACCCAAAGGGGATTCTCTGAAAAACTGTTTTTT. Translation: CATQRGFSEKLFF. The chain is built from TRBV7-9 and TRBJ1-4, with a tentative D call TRBD1 (5 bases). Trimming took off 10 bases at V and 7 bases at J, with 16 bases between the two ends. This CDR3 contains 13 residues. Germline CDR1 reads SEHNR; CDR2 reads FQNEAQ (reference sequence). Full variable domain (rest looked up from reference TRBV7-9 and TRBJ1-4): DTGVSQNPRHKITKRGQNVTFRCDPISEHNRLYWYRQTLGQGPEFLTYFQNEAQLEKSRLLSDRFSAERPKGSFSTLEIQRTEQGDSAMYLCATQRGFSEKLFFGSGTQLSVL.

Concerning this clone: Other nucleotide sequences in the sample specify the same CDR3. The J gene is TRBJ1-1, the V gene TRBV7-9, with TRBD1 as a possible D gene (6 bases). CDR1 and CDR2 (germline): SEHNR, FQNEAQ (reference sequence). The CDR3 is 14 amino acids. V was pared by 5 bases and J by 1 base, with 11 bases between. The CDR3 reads CASSPGQTNTEAFF. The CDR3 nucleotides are TGTGCCAGCAGCCCGGGACAAACGAACACTGAAGCTTTCTTT.

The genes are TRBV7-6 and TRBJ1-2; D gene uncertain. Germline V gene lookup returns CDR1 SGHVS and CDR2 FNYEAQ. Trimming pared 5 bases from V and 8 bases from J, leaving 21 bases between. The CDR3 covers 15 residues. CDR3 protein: CASSLGGPRTGGYTF. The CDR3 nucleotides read TGTGCCAGCAGCCTTGGTGGGCCACGAACCGGGGGCTACACCTTC. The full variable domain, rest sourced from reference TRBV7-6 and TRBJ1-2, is GAGVSQSPRYKVTKRGQDVALRCDPISGHVSLYWYRQALGQGPEFLTYFNYEAQQDKSGLPNDRFSAERPEGSISTLTIQRTEQRDSAMYRCASSLGGPRTGGYTFGSGTRLTVV.

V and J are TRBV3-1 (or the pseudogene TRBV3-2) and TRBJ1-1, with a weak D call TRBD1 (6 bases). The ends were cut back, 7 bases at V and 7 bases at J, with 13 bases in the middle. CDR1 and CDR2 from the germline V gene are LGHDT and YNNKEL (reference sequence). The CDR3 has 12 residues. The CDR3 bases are TGTGCCAGCACTGCAGGGGTGAGTGAAGCTTTCTTT. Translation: CASTAGVSEAFF.

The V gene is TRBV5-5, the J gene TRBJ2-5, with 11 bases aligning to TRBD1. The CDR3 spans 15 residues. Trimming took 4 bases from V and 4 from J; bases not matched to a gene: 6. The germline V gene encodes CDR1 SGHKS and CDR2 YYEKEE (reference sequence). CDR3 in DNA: TGTGCCAGCAGCCGGTTGGGACAGGGGGTAGAGACCCAGTACTTC. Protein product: CASSRLGQGVETQYF.

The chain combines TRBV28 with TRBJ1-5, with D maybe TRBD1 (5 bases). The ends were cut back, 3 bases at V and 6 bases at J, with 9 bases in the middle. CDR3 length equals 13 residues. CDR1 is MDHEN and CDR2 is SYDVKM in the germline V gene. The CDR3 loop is CASSLRGSQPQHF. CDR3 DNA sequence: TGTGCCAGCAGTTTGAGGGGAAGTCAGCCCCAGCATTTT.

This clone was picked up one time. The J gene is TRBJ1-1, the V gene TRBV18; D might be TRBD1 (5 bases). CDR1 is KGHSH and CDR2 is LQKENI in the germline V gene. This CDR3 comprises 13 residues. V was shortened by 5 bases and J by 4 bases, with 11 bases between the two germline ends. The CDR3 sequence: CASSTGVGTEAFF. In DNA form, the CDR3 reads TGTGCCAGCTCAACGGGGGTTGGCACTGAAGCTTTCTTT.

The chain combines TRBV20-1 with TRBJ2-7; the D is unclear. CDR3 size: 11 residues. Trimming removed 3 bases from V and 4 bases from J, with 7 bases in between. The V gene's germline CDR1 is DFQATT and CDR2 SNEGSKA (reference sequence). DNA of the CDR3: TGCAGTGCTAGCGAGCAGTACGAGCAGTACTTC. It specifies CSASEQYEQYF.

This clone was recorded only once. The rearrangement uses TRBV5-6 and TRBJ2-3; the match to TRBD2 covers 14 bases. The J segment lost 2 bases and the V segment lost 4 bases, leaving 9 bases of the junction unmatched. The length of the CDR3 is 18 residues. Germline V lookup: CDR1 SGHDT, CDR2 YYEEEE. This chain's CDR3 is CASSTTSGGARATDTQYF. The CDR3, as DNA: TGTGCCAGCAGCACGACTAGCGGGGGGGCCAGGGCCACAGATACGCAGTATTTT.